Shown below are 19 T cell receptor beta chains from a single sample sequenced in a study of T cell changes during pregnancy in multiple sclerosis. This table comes from immunoSEQ multiplex PCR, and its TCRdb copy is limited to in-frame clones, with some not included. The sample shows approximately 34,000 clones, roughly nine tenths of them seen only once. Sequenced here: CD4+ T cells from peripheral blood mononuclear cells, sampled after pregnancy. These TCRs come from a female donor with multiple sclerosis, enrolled in a pregnancy study.

V and J are TRBV15 and TRBJ1-2, with D maybe TRBD1 (5 bases). This CDR3 has 14 residues. Trimming left V 1 base short and J 6 bases short, with 12 bases between. The germline CDR1 and CDR2 sequences are LNHNV and YYDKDF (reference sequence). CDR3 DNA sequence: TGTGCCACCAGCAGAGGGGCGGGGGAGGATGGCTACACCTTC. It translates to CATSRGAGEDGYTF. Supplemented by reference TRBV15 and TRBJ1-2, the full variable domain reads DAMVIQNPRYQVTQFGKPVTLSCSQTLNHNVMYWYQQKSSQAPKLLFHYYDKDFNNEADTPDNFQSRRPNTSFCFLDIRSPGLGDTAMYLCATSRGAGEDGYTFGSGTRLTVV.

The chain couples TRBV23-1 to TRBJ2-1, with 7 positions matching TRBD1. TRBV23-1 qualifies as an ORF whose function is uncertain. The CDR3 is 19 residues long. Losses at the gene ends were 0 bases for V and 0 bases for J; bases not matched to a gene: 11. The CDR3 sequence: CASSQSYLQQGNSYNEQFF. In DNA, the CDR3 is TGCGCCAGCAGTCAATCCTACCTGCAACAGGGGAACTCCTACAATGAGCAGTTCTTC.

The CDR3 loop is CASSGQGIQPQHF. The CDR3 region has the DNA TGTGCCAGCAGCGGACAGGGTATACAGCCCCAGCATTTT. The chain employs TRBV2 and TRBJ1-5, with 8 nucleotides matching TRBD1. J lost 7 bases, V lost 6 bases, and 5 bases had no gene match. Germline V gene lookup returns CDR1 SNHLY and CDR2 FYNNEI. The CDR3 is made up of 13 amino acids.

The rearrangement joins TRBV5-1 to TRBJ2-2, with D possibly being TRBD1 (5 bases). The V gene lost 2 bases and the J gene lost 5 bases, with 10 bases spanning the gap. Germline assignment: CDR1 SGHRS and CDR2 YFSETQ. This CDR3 is built from 14 residues. The CDR3 DNA reads as TGCGCCAGCAGCTTCGACAGCAGGACCGGGGAGCTGTTTTTT. Its translation is CASSFDSRTGELFF.

V is TRBV10-3 and J is TRBJ2-3; 8 bases are a match to TRBD2. Trimming took 7 bases from V and 1 from J; bases not matched to a gene: 4. The CDR3 extends over 14 amino acids. Germline V gene data show CDR1 as ENHRY and CDR2 as SYGVKD. DNA of the CDR3: TGTGCCATCAACGAGGGACTAGGCACAGATACGCAGTATTTT. It specifies CAINEGLGTDTQYF.

The V gene is TRBV6-1, the J gene TRBJ2-7; tentatively, D is TRBD1 (6 bases). Trimming took off 10 bases at V and 2 bases at J, with 9 bases between the two ends. The germline gives CDR1 MNHNS, CDR2 SASEGT. The CDR3 runs to 11 residues. CDR3 coding DNA: TGTGCCACCTGGGACACCTACGAGCAGTACTTC. Protein sequence: CATWDTYEQYF.

The CDR3 loop reads CASSIVGESGNTIYF. The CDR3, as DNA: TGTGCCAGTAGTATAGTCGGGGAATCTGGAAACACCATATATTTT. The chain recombines TRBV19 with TRBJ1-3; D is ambiguous. CDR3 length: 15 residues. With 1 base removed from V and 1 base from J, the gap between germline ends came to 8 bases. The germline V gene encodes CDR1 LNHDA and CDR2 SQIVND (reference sequence).

The chain is built from TRBV19 and TRBJ2-3; D possibly corresponds to TRBD2 (6 bases). The V and J ends lost 5 bases and 3 bases respectively, with 15 bases between them. The CDR3 has 15 residues. CDR1 and CDR2 (germline): LNHDA, SQIVND (reference sequence). The CDR3 DNA reads TGTGCCAGTAGTCCCCGACTAGGGGTAACAGATACGCAGTATTTT. It specifies CASSPRLGVTDTQYF.

This CDR3 reads CATSRDRVYPQHF. The DNA of the CDR3 is TGTGCCACCAGCAGAGATCGGGTTTACCCCCAGCATTTT. The J gene is TRBJ1-5, the V gene TRBV15; no clear D. This CDR3 contains 13 residues. V shed 0 bases and J shed 10 bases, with 10 bases lying between them. The germline V gene has CDR1 LNHNV and CDR2 YYDKDF (reference sequence).

This clone has only a few counts. This chain links TRBV28 with TRBJ2-2; D ambiguous. Germline V gene sequence: CDR1 MDHEN, CDR2 SYDVKM. V was cut by 6 bases and J by 4 bases, with 6 bases left in between. This CDR3 is 12 amino acids long. CDR3 amino acids: CASSPFTGELFF. DNA for the CDR3: TGTGCCAGCAGCCCTTTCACCGGGGAGCTGTTTTTT.

The chain links TRBV6-1 to TRBJ2-3; D may be TRBD1 (6 bases). V lost 5 bases to trimming and J lost 0 bases, with 12 bases between them. The CDR3 loop spans 15 amino acids. CDR1 MNHNS and CDR2 SASEGT come from the germline V gene. CDR3 sequence: CASSPVTGSTDTQYF. CDR3 nucleotide sequence: TGTGCCAGCAGTCCGGTGACAGGTAGCACAGATACGCAGTATTTT.

The chain employs TRBV7-7 and TRBJ2-4; D gene uncertain. CDR3 size: 14 residues. Germline CDR1 and CDR2: SSHAT and FNYEAQ (reference sequence). Trimming shortened V by 2 bases and J by 0 bases, and 5 bases separated the two germline ends. The CDR3, as DNA: TGTGCCAGCAGCTTATGTATAGCCAAAAACATTCAGTACTTC. It encodes CASSLCIAKNIQYF.

The CDR3 nucleotides are TGTGCCAGCCATACCGGGACAGGGTCGATGAACACTGAAGCTTTCTTT. Amino acids: CASHTGTGSMNTEAFF. The chain couples TRBV10-3 to TRBJ1-1; 9 bases line up with TRBD1. V shed 10 bases and J 0 bases; nucleotides not matched to a gene: 12. The V gene's germline CDR1 is ENHRY and CDR2 SYGVKD. The CDR3 contains 16 residues.

The chain employs TRBV5-4 and TRBJ2-1; tentative D call: TRBD1 (6 bases). Germline CDR1 and CDR2: SGHNT and YYREEE (reference sequence). The CDR3 length is 15 residues. With 0 bases removed from V and 8 bases from J, the gap between germline ends came to 15 bases. The CDR3 DNA sequence: TGTGCCAGCAGCTTGGAGCAGGGGCCCCTCGATGAGCAGTTCTTC. Translating it yields CASSLEQGPLDEQFF. Full variable domain (rest looked up from reference TRBV5-4 and TRBJ2-1): ETGVTQSPTHLIKTRGQQVTLRCSSQSGHNTVSWYQQALGQGPQFIFQYYREEENGRGNFPPRFSGLQFPNYSSELNVNALELDDSALYLCASSLEQGPLDEQFFGPGTRLTVL.

V usage is TRBV5-1 and J usage is TRBJ2-1; weak D call: TRBD2 (6 bases). The CDR3 contains 17 residues. In germline, CDR1 is SGHRS, CDR2 YFSETQ. V was trimmed by 4 bases and J by 7 bases, leaving 24 bases between them. The CDR3 region is CASSRRFSRARENEQFF. The CDR3 nucleotides read TGCGCCAGCAGCCGCCGGTTTAGCCGGGCACGGGAGAATGAGCAGTTCTTC.

V usage is TRBV28 and J usage is TRBJ2-5; a possible D gene is TRBD2 (6 bases). This CDR3 is built from 15 residues. The V gene lost 3 bases and the J gene lost 2 bases, with 13 bases spanning the gap. The germline V gene encodes CDR1 MDHEN and CDR2 SYDVKM. CDR3 amino acids: CASSFGGSKQETQYF. CDR3 DNA: TGTGCCAGCAGTTTCGGAGGGAGTAAACAAGAGACCCAGTACTTC.

This chain uses TRBV27 with TRBJ1-5; possibly TRBD1 for D (6 bases). The V and J ends lost 4 bases and 11 bases respectively, with 21 bases between them. Per germline, CDR1 MNHEY and CDR2 SMNVEV (reference sequence). The length of the CDR3 is 15 residues. The CDR3: CASSSNSTGKGAQHF. The CDR3 DNA follows: TGTGCCAGCAGTTCCAACTCGACAGGAAAAGGGGCCCAGCATTTT.

This chain joins TRBV19 and TRBJ1-1; D might be TRBD1 (6 bases). V lost 2 bases, J lost 5 bases, and 27 bases lay in between. Per germline, CDR1 LNHDA and CDR2 SQIVND (reference sequence). The CDR3 runs 19 residues. CDR3 protein: CASSIPRRQAGRRETEAFF. The CDR3 coding sequence is TGTGCCAGTAGTATACCCCGAAGACAGGCTGGTCGTAGAGAGACTGAAGCTTTCTTT.

This chain links TRBV7-2 with TRBJ2-7; 7 bases fit TRBD1. Germline CDR1 and CDR2: SGHTA and FQGNSA. This CDR3 contains 15 residues. V trimming: 3 bases; J trimming: 3 bases; junction bases outside the gene matches: 8. CDR3 nucleotide sequence: TGTGCCAGCAGCTTCCGGACAGGCGCTGACTACGAGCAGTACTTC. Protein sequence: CASSFRTGADYEQYF.